This TCR beta chain was captured by sequencing in a study of T cells in Graves' hyperthyroidism and ophthalmopathy. Whole-study findings and limits: Ophthalmopathy could be told apart from stable hyperthyroidism with a 13 V-J model.

A note on this clonotype: What it binds is not known.

RNA transcripts yielded amplified TCR beta CDR3 regions. The TCR CDR3 was amplified in a first-round RT-PCR using the HTBI primer set. TCRdb re-called the multiplex PCR reads through MiXCR, storing one row per CDR3 protein. Counted here are 550,000 to 650,000 distinct CDR3 sequences, around 15% occurring once; the ten biggest clones make up about 14%. The J segment lost 1 base and the V segment lost 10 bases, leaving 13 bases of the junction unmatched. Germline assignment: CDR1 MNHNS and CDR2 SASEGT. The CDR3 covers 16 residues. Newly diagnosed patients aged 18 to 65 had hyperthyroidism of under 2 months' duration. The study based diagnoses on clinical symptoms, serum thyroxine and TRAb, thyroid ultrasound and orbital computed tomography.

The V call is TRBV6-1, the J call TRBJ1-1, with TRBD1 matching 9 bases. Sequencing was performed on blood. This clonotype originated in a woman aged 40-49 years with Graves' hyperthyroidism. The CDR3 protein is CANRRRTGAQNTEAFF. The CDR3 DNA is TGTGCCAACAGAAGACGGACAGGGGCCCAGAACACTGAAGCTTTCTTT.